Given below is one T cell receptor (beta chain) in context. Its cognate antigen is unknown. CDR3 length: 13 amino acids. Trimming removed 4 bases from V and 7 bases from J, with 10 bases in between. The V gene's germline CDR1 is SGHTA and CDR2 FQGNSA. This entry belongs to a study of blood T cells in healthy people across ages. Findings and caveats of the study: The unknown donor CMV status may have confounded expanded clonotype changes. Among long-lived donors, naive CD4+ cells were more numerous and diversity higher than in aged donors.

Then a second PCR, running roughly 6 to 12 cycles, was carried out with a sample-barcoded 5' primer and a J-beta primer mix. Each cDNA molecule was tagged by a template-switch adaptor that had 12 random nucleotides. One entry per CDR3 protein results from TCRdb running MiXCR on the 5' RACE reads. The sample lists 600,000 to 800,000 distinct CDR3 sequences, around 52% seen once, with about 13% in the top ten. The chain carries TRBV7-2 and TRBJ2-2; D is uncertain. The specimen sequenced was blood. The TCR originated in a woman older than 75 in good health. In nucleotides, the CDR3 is TGTGCCAGCAGCTCCTGGGCTGTCGGGGAGCTGTTTTTT. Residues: CASSSWAVGELFF.